Below, 14 T cell receptor beta chains from the same sample are listed, as sequenced in a study of T cells expressing NK-cell markers. TCRdb reprocessed the 5' RACE reads; each CDR3 protein has one entry and no DNA is given. Reported are roughly 420,000 distinct CDR3 sequences; the ten largest clones contain about 7.3%. The sequenced material came from blood T cells: a sorted CD56 or NKG2C T cell subset, CD4+ or CD8+ T cells, or bulk PBMC T cells (not recorded which). These receptor sequences come from a woman aged 18 to 75 in good health.

This chain uses TRBV12-3 or TRBV12-4 with TRBJ2-2; as DNA is missing, the TRBD1 call by TCRdb cannot be tested. This CDR3 contains 13 residues. The CDR3 sequence: CASSFGGPGELFF.

J is TRBJ2-5 and V is TRBV19; TCRdb reports TRBD1, a call that lacks DNA to check it against. CDR1 is LNHDA, CDR2 SQIVND, per germline (reference sequence). This CDR3 comprises 11 residues. The CDR3 sequence is CASSASGAQYF. The full variable domain, with the rest looked up from reference TRBV19 and TRBJ2-5, is DGGITQSPKYLFRKEGQNVTLSCEQNLNHDAMYWYRQDPGQGLRLIYYSQIVNDFQKGDIAEGYSVSREKKESFPLTVTSAQKNPTAFYLCASSASGAQYFGPGTRLLVL.

V is TRBV20-1 and J is TRBJ2-2; TCRdb proposes TRBD2, but this gene call is untestable without DNA. Germline CDR1 is DFQATT and CDR2 is SNEGSKA (reference sequence). This CDR3 has 15 amino acids. The CDR3 loop reads CSARQAGKNTGELFF.

The CDR3 loop reads CAGGPFGTGFGNEQFF. This chain joins TRBV6-1 and TRBJ2-1; as DNA is missing, the TRBD1 call by TCRdb cannot be tested. The CDR3 spans 16 residues. The germline V gene encodes CDR1 MNHNS and CDR2 SASEGT.

The gene calls are TRBV10-3 and TRBJ2-5. The V gene's germline CDR1 is ENHRY and CDR2 SYGVKD. The CDR3 runs 15 residues. Here the CDR3 reads CAISESVSVQETQYF.

The V gene is TRBV27, the J gene TRBJ1-2; TCRdb proposes TRBD1, but this gene call is untestable without DNA. Germline assignment: CDR1 MNHEY and CDR2 SMNVEV (reference sequence). The CDR3 runs to 17 residues. The CDR3 here is CASSFPSYRGLNYGYTF.

The chain links TRBV4-2 to TRBJ2-1; the D gene TCRdb calls, TRBD2, cannot be checked with no DNA. CDR3 length: 18 residues. Per germline, CDR1 LGHNA and CDR2 YNFKEQ. The CDR3 here is CASEAEGTERGSYNEQFF.

The J gene is TRBJ2-5, the V gene TRBV29-1; the D gene TCRdb calls, TRBD2, cannot be checked with no DNA. CDR3 length: 12 amino acids. Germline V gene lookup returns CDR1 SQVTM and CDR2 ANQGSEA. The CDR3 region is CSVLAGQETQYF.

The chain carries TRBV6-2 or TRBV6-3 and TRBJ2-3. Per the germline V gene, CDR1 is MNHEY and CDR2 is SVGEGT. The CDR3 totals 12 residues. CDR3 amino acids: CASSYAVDTQYF.

The rearrangement joins TRBV5-1 to TRBJ2-1; TCRdb outputs TRBD2, but without DNA this stays unchecked. The CDR3 contains 15 residues. Looked up from germline, CDR1 is SGHRS and CDR2 is YFSETQ. The CDR3 sequence: CASSLGGYSDNEQFF. Supplemented by reference TRBV5-1 and TRBJ2-1, the full variable domain reads KAGVTQTPRYLIKTRGQQVTLSCSPISGHRSVSWYQQTPGQGLQFLFEYFSETQRNKGNFPGRFSGRQFSNSRSEMNVSTLELGDSALYLCASSLGGYSDNEQFFGPGTRLTVL.

The CDR3: CASTPGSGGWEQFF. This rearrangement joins TRBV12-3 or TRBV12-4 to TRBJ2-1; TCRdb's assignment of TRBD2 cannot be checked, as there is no DNA. The CDR3 loop spans 14 amino acids.

This chain joins TRBV20-1 and TRBJ2-5. This CDR3 spans 14 amino acids. The germline CDR1 and CDR2 sequences are DFQATT and SNEGSKA (reference sequence). CDR3 protein: CSARHGESQETQYF.

The rearrangement links TRBV5-8 to TRBJ1-1; lacking DNA, the TRBD1 call made by TCRdb goes unchecked. Germline values: CDR1 SGHTS, CDR2 YDEGEE. CDR3 size: 15 residues. CDR3: CASSPGDRVDTEAFF.

The chain has TRBV5-4 and TRBJ2-3. This CDR3 is built from 14 residues. In germline, CDR1 is SGHNT, CDR2 YYREEE (reference sequence). CDR3 sequence reads: CASLLRSEADTQYF.